Here is one TCR beta chain with its context. Its antigen remains undetermined. There are no base qualities to consult, and no much larger clone falls within one base. The sample is drawn from a study of blood T cells in healthy people across ages (dated by TCRdb to between 2014 and 2017). For the study in its entirety: In model experiments, template switching captured roughly one uniquely barcoded TCR beta cDNA molecule for every two T cells. To track age-related changes in TCR beta repertoire diversity, the study relied on deep sequencing normalized with unique cDNA molecular identifiers. Four age groups were formed from the donors: young (average approximately 16 years), middle-aged (around 40), aged (about 62) and long-lived (around 80). To avoid experimental bias, donors of different ages were distributed randomly across sequencing lanes. Using the same blood draw, the study looked at two additional independent replicas of 1 million unique cDNA reads for two donors, one aged 18 to 30 and the other aged 80 or older. General conclusions and limits of the study: Observed TCR beta diversity correlated strongly with the percentage of naive T cells measured by flow cytometry. Estimates of total diversity based on one million sequenced T cells were regarded as lower bounds and as underestimates. Because the CMV infection status of the donors was unknown, age-related changes in expanded clonotypes may potentially have been confounded. As age increased, observed TCR beta diversity per million T cells dropped in a roughly linear way, and a significant reduction was already evident by age about 40. Conclusive comparison of naive and antigen-experienced compartments was prevented by the profiling of bulk unsorted PBMCs. The long-lived group showed more naive CD4+ T cells, fewer expanded clones and increased TCR diversity than the aged group, suggesting age selection.

The library relied on 5' RACE. The data were produced on an Illumina HiSeq 2500. A second roughly 7 to 11 cycle PCR used a sample-barcoded 5' primer and a J-beta primer mix. A template-switch 5' adaptor carrying 12 random nucleotides introduced a unique molecular identifier onto each TCR beta cDNA molecule. Each sample yielded at least 3 million CDR3-containing paired-end reads. The Mint cDNA synthesis kit, primed by a TRBC-specific oligonucleotide, was used to synthesize first-strand cDNA from all RNA. Following uracil-DNA glycosylase treatment, a first 18-cycle PCR with universal primers M1SS and BC2_uni_R was performed on all cDNA. Per the authors' processing: Each sample was normalized by randomly selecting 1 million high-quality reads, each carrying a distinct molecular identifier. Reads with shared molecular identifiers were discarded instead of being binned into consensus sequences. MiTCR, set to a Q25 quality threshold and the strictest error-elimination algorithm, was used for CDR3 identification, clonotype clustering and error correction. A nonparametric unseen species model with Euler transformation was used to estimate lower-bound total TCR beta diversity. The public reads were quality trimmed at Q25 with fastp and then assembled into clones with MiXCR by TCRdb, keeping productive beta chains. Records with the same CDR3 protein are collapsed into one entry carrying the most frequent genes and DNA. TCRdb's processing, not the authors', yielded these V and J calls. For this sample the table gives over 550,000 distinct CDR3 sequences, of which about 30% were detected only once. 15% to 18% of the sample goes to the ten largest clones.

V and J are trimmed by 8 bases and 7 bases, and the gene matches miss 4 bases of the junction. CDR1 and CDR2, looked up from the germline V gene, are MNHEY and SVGEGT. Including the terminal cysteine and phenylalanine, the CDR3 comprises 12 residues. Just the 36-base CDR3 DNA is kept, in frame starting at base 1. The approximately 40 donors, aged 6 to 90 years, were systemically healthy Caucasian individuals from Russia. Each donor gave around 9 milliliters of peripheral blood, collected into EDTA-treated Vacutainer tubes. Ficoll-Paque density-gradient centrifugation was used to isolate PBMCs, with at least 6 million per sample. Trizol reagent was used to extract total RNA from the PBMCs, yielding at least 6 micrograms per sample. For every donor, flow cytometry on a PBMC aliquot measured the percentage of naive CD45RAhigh/CD27high T cells.

The TCR originated in an elderly woman in good health. Sequencing was done on a sample of blood. In this chain, TRBV6-2 or TRBV6-3 is recombined with TRBJ1-5, with TRBD1 identical over 8 junction bases. CDR3 loop: CASGQGGQPQHF. In nucleotide form, the sequence is TGTGCCAGCGGACAGGGCGGCCAGCCCCAGCATTTT.